This T cell receptor beta chain was obtained from a study of blood T cells in healthy people across ages. The CDR3 runs to 9 residues. Germline CDR1 reads DFQATT; CDR2 reads SNEGSKA (reference sequence). Trimming left V 3 bases short and J 9 bases short, with 5 bases between. The authors ran a second PCR of roughly 6 to 11 cycles using a sample-barcoded 5' primer and a J-beta primer mix. MiXCR, run by TCRdb on the 5' RACE reads, gives a single entry per CDR3 protein. The sample includes some 780,000 distinct CDR3 sequences, around three fifths of them seen just once. The TCR sequence derives from a man between 35 and 55 years old in good health. J is TRBJ1-1 and V is TRBV20-1; no reliable D call. Material: blood. CDR3 residues: CSASHQAFF. For the CDR3, the DNA is TGCAGTGCTAGCCACCAAGCTTTCTTT.